This TCR beta chain was profiled in a study of blood T cell repertoires in COVID-19. Clones were read by immunoSEQ multiplex PCR, and TCRdb kept only the in-frame ones, dropping some. The sample contains about 75,000 clones, 75% to 90% of which appear only once. Those enrolled in Seattle joined during active infection and were followed longitudinally afterward. V lost 3 bases and J 8 bases, leaving 10 bases between the germline ends. The CDR3 is 12 residues long. Germline-derived CDR1 and CDR2 are KGHSH and LQKENI. The sequence was obtained from a man aged 80 or over with COVID-19, enrolled during active disease. The rearrangement uses TRBV18 and TRBJ1-1; D unclear. What was sequenced was peripheral blood. The CDR3 region is CASSPLGGEAFF. Written as DNA, the CDR3 is TGTGCCAGCTCACCCTTGGGCGGGGAAGCTTTCTTT.